This note documents a single T cell receptor beta chain sequence. Its antigen is unknown. Time point described: persistent/refractory GD, antithyroid drugs over 5 years with positive TRAb. From RNA extracted from PBMCs, the TCR library was made. The sample is drawn from a study of regulatory T cells in long-lasting Graves disease. Regarding the study as a whole: New patients shared fewer than 1,000 public clonotypes, and persistent patients shared more, with 2,741.

Germline loops: CDR1 MNHEY, CDR2 SMNVEV (reference sequence). The CDR3 runs 18 residues. Losses at the gene ends were 3 bases for V and 6 bases for J; bases not matched to a gene: 18. CDR3-region Arm-PCR and iRepertoire HTBI primers produced the TCR beta libraries. TCRdb itself ran the multiplex PCR reads through MiXCR, one entry per CDR3 protein. This table holds around 340,000 distinct CDR3 sequences, about 18% found once. The origin of this receptor is a female donor with Graves disease. Sequencing was performed on peripheral blood mononuclear cells (PBMCs), taken when the disease was refractory, from a patient treated with antithyroid drugs. The V and J genes are TRBV27 and TRBJ1-2, with TRBD1 matching over 8 bases. CDR3 DNA sequence: TGTGCCAGCAGTTTCGACAGGGGTAAGGGCAGGAAATTTGATGGCTACACCTTC. Residues: CASSFDRGKGRKFDGYTF.